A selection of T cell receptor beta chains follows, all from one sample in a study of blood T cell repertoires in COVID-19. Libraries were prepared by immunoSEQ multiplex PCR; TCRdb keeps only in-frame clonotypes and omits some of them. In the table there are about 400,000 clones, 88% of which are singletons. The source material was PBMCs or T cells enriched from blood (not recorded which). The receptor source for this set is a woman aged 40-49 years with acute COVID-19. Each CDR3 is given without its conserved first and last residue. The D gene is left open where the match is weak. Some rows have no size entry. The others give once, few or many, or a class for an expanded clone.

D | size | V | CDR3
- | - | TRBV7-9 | ASSVGSSGANVLT
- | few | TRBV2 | ASSVRVGSEQY
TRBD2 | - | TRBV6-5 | ASSLAGGPNEQF
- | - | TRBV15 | ATSRDRQAHEQY
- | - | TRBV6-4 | ASSPQGNSYEQY
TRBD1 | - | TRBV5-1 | ASSFRVGQGDEQY
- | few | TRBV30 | AWSVQSDSPQH
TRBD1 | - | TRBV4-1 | ASSPTGQGGVETQY
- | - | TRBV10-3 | AISESEGPQPQH
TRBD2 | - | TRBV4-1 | ASSHTRGGRITDTQY
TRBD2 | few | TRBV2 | ASRDLGGGSGELF
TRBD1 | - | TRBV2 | ASREQGAVGYT
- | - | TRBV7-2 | ASSLSFGGGSPYNEQF
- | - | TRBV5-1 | ASRRLARAEGETQY
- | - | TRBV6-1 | ASSEAIGANSNQPQH
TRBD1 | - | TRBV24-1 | ATRARTGATEAF
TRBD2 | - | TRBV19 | ASSIGTSGGYEQF
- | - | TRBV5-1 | ASSLALTPLNEQF
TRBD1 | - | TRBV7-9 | ASSPDRGGDEKLF
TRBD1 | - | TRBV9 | ASSVAGGASDTQY
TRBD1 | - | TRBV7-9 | ASSWGTGGAENTEAF
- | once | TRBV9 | ASSDRGYSTDTQY
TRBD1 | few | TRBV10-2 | ASSRDSRRADYGYT
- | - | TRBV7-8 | ASSFDRSQETQY
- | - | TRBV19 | ASSAGSDSPLH
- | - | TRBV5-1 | ASSLDGDTQY